The T cell receptor beta chain under discussion was sequenced for a study of beta chain features in type 1 diabetes. Overall study findings and caveats: Moderate yet significant TCRB CDR3 shortening was seen in Type 1 diabetes patients in all four CD4+ subsets.

Turning to this clone: Its antigen is still unknown.

Purity of each sorted population was above 95%. What was sequenced were expressed TCRB transcripts, since all of the isolated RNA had been reverse transcribed. Repertoires were generated with immunoSEQ multiplex PCR, while TCRdb's copy carries only in-frame clones and drops some. The sample consists of over 650,000 clones, around an eighth of them appearing once. Losses at the gene ends were 5 bases for V and 7 bases for J; bases not matched to a gene: 8. The CDR3 consists of 14 residues. CDR1 and CDR2 from the germline V gene are SGHVS and FNYEAQ. The TCR was taken from a man aged 18-30 years with type 1 diabetes. Sequenced: naive CD4+ T cells from blood. This rearrangement joins TRBV7-6 to TRBJ1-1, with 9 bases lining up with TRBD1. The CDR3 loop is CASSTRQGGIEAFF. The CDR3 DNA reads TGTGCCAGCAGCACTCGACAGGGGGGTATTGAAGCTTTCTTT.